The 3 T cell receptor beta chains below come from one sample, sequenced in a study of early T cells in non-severe SARS-CoV-2 infection (dated by TCRdb to about 2021). Library preparation used 5' RACE. The sequencer listed for this sample is NextSeq 500. TCRdb reanalyzed the raw reads on its own, using fastp at Q25 for trimming and MiXCR for clone calling, and kept in-frame beta chains. Identical CDR3 proteins give one entry, which carries the most common genes and DNA. In all, the sample holds about 40,000 distinct CDR3 sequences, and roughly 4.3% of those were seen once. The ten top clones hold around 4.9% of the sample. The sequencing sample was made of whole blood. Receptors were obtained from an adult who was a healthcare worker with PCR-confirmed SARS-CoV-2 infection or an uninfected control (not recorded which).

This clonotype was counted between two and nine times. The chain recombines TRBV25-1 with TRBJ2-6; tentative D call: TRBD1 (5 bases). CDR1 and CDR2 from the germline V gene are MGHDK and SYGVNS. V lost 3 bases and J lost 0, with 21 bases in between. The CDR3 has 20 amino acids. CDR3 nucleotides: TGTGCCAGCAGTGATCGGTTTGAGGCAGGGCACGGCTCTGGGGCCAACGTCCTGACTTTC. The encoded protein is CASSDRFEAGHGSGANVLTF.

At least ten counts were recorded for this clonotype. V is TRBV7-8 and J is TRBJ2-5, with D maybe TRBD2 (6 bases). Between the trimmed V and J ends, which lost 5 bases and 4 bases, there was a span of 11 bases. Per the germline V gene, CDR1 is SGHVS and CDR2 is FQNEAQ. CDR3 length equals 13 residues. The CDR3 DNA sequence: TGTGCCAGCAGCGAAACGGGGGTAGAGACCCAGTACTTC. Protein sequence: CASSETGVETQYF.

In its sample, this clonotype was seen many times. The chain employs TRBV18 and TRBJ1-3; D remains ambiguous. Trimming left V 1 base short and J 0 bases short, with 7 bases between. The CDR3 contains 15 residues. Germline values: CDR1 KGHSH, CDR2 LQKENI. CDR3 loop: CASSPRQISGNTIYF. The CDR3 DNA reads as TGTGCCAGCTCACCACGGCAGATCTCTGGAAACACCATATATTTT. Full variable domain (missing parts from reference TRBV18 and TRBJ1-3): NAGVMQNPRHLVRRRGQEARLRCSPMKGHSHVYWYRQLPEEGLKFMVYLQKENIIDESGMPKERFSAEFPKEGPSILRIQQVVRGDSAAYFCASSPRQISGNTIYFGEGSWLTVV.